This is a list of T cell receptor beta chains from one sample in a study of a mutant IDH1 vaccine in newly diagnosed glioma. Sequencing used immunoSEQ multiplex PCR; TCRdb keeps in-frame clones, though not all of them. The table records tens of thousands of clones, around 80% of them present only once. Their cognate antigens are unknown. The input for sequencing was PBMCs, taken from a glioma patient whose treatment included an IDH1 peptide vaccine. Source of these receptors: a woman in her thirties or forties with glioma. CDR3s include the opening cysteine and the closing phenylalanine or tryptophan. The D gene is left open where the match is weak. The size entry is marked missing in some rows and otherwise reads once, few, many or a size class.

TRBJ2-6 | NA | once | TRBV5-1 | TGCGCCAGCAGCTTGGGTAGCATCTCTGGGGCCAACGTCCTGACTTTC | CASSLGSISGANVLTF
TRBJ2-3 | TRBD1 | NA | TRBV5-6 | TGTGCCAGCAGCCCTGGACAGGACACGATCTCAGATACGCAGTATTTT | CASSPGQDTISDTQYF
TRBJ1-1 | NA | NA | TRBV5-1 | TGCGCCAGCAGCTCCTTGACAGCTCCTAACACTGAAGCTTTCTTT | CASSSLTAPNTEAFF
TRBJ1-4 | NA | NA | TRBV5-6 | TGTGCCAGCAGCTTGGAGAGGGTGCAGACTAATGAAAAACTGTTTTTT | CASSLERVQTNEKLFF
TRBJ1-6 | TRBD1 | NA | TRBV7-2 | TGTGCCAGCAGCCCACCGGGACAGAATTCACCCCTCCACTTT | CASSPPGQNSPLHF
TRBJ1-5 | NA | few | TRBV7-8 | TGTGCCAGCAGCTCCACAGTGAACAGCGGCCATACAGCCCAGCATTTT | CASSSTVNSGHTAQHF
TRBJ1-4 | NA | NA | TRBV6-1 | TGTGCCAGCAGTGAAGAACGGGTGACTAATGAAAAACTGTTTTTT | CASSEERVTNEKLFF
TRBJ2-5 | TRBD1 | NA | TRBV25-1 | TGTGCCAGCAGTGCCGGGACAGGGCCGGAGACCCAGTACTTC | CASSAGTGPETQYF
TRBJ2-3 | NA | NA | TRBV7-9 | TGTGCCAGCAGGCCGCTGGTCACAGATACGCAGTATTTT | CASRPLVTDTQYF
TRBJ1-3 | NA | NA | TRBV9 | TGTGCCAGCAGCGTAGAGGGGGGCGGAAACACCATATATTTT | CASSVEGGGNTIYF
TRBJ1-6 | NA | few | TRBV2 | TGTGCCGGCGGACTGGGGCCGGCCTATAATTCACCCCTCCACTTT | CAGGLGPAYNSPLHF
TRBJ1-5 | TRBD1 | NA | TRBV19 | TGTGCCAGTAGTATAGGTCCGGGACAGGGGTATAGCAATCAGCCCCAGCATTTT | CASSIGPGQGYSNQPQHF
TRBJ1-6 | NA | few | TRBV19 | TGTGCCAGTAGTGGAGCAGGTGCCCTTCTATCCCTCCACTTT | CASSGAGALLSLHF
TRBJ2-3 | TRBD2 | NA | TRBV2 | TGTGCCAGCAGTACCGGACTAGCGGGGGGCACAAGTACGCAGTATTTT | CASSTGLAGGTSTQYF
TRBJ1-2 | NA | few | TRBV6-5 | TGTGCCAGCAGTTACGGACAGTCCTATGGCTACACCTTC | CASSYGQSYGYTF
TRBJ2-1 | TRBD1 | once | TRBV5-1 | TGCGCCAGCAGTGGAAGGGCCACAGGGGTCAATGAGCAGTTCTTC | CASSGRATGVNEQFF
TRBJ2-7 | TRBD1 | NA | TRBV9 | TGTGCCAGCAGGGCGGGGACAGGGGATGGCGAGCAGTACTTC | CASRAGTGDGEQYF
TRBJ1-3 | NA | NA | TRBV5-6 | TGTGCCAGCAGCTTGGGGGGAGACACCATATATTTT | CASSLGGDTIYF
TRBJ2-2 | TRBD2 | once | TRBV4-3 | TGCGCCAGCAGCCAAGTTCCCCGAGGCCAGCGGGGGTACACCGGGGAGCTGTTTTTT | CASSQVPRGQRGYTGELFF
TRBJ2-7 | TRBD1 | NA | TRBV5-1 | TGCGCCAGCAGCTCGGGACAGGTCTCCTACGAGCAGTACTTC | CASSSGQVSYEQYF
TRBJ2-5 | TRBD1 | NA | TRBV4-1 | TGCGCCAGCAGCCAAGGGGTAGGGACAGGGGAAGAGACCCAGTACTTC | CASSQGVGTGEETQYF
TRBJ1-5 | NA | few | TRBV12-5 | TGTGCTAGTGCCGCGACAGATTATAGCAATCAGCCCCAGCATTTT | CASAATDYSNQPQHF
TRBJ2-1 | NA | NA | TRBV4-1 | TGCGCCAGCAGCCAAGAGTCCGGCGCCTACAATGAGCAGTTCTTC | CASSQESGAYNEQFF
TRBJ2-7 | NA | NA | TRBV18 | TGTGCCAGCTCACCACTTTCCGGCCAGCTTGGGGAGCAGTACTTC | CASSPLSGQLGEQYF
TRBJ2-5 | NA | NA | TRBV10-3 | TGTGCCATCAGTGACCATCGACAGAACCAAGAGACCCAGTACTTC | CAISDHRQNQETQYF
TRBJ1-1 | TRBD1 | NA | TRBV13 | TGTGCCAGCAGCGCTCTAGACAGGGGGACTGAAGCTTTCTTT | CASSALDRGTEAFF
TRBJ1-2 | NA | few | TRBV10-3 | TGTGCCATCAGCCCCTCAGGAGAAAACTATGGCTACACCTTC | CAISPSGENYGYTF
TRBJ2-5 | NA | NA | TRBV29-1 | TGCAGCGTGGGAAGGCAGGGAGAGACCCAGTACTTC | CSVGRQGETQYF
TRBJ2-7 | NA | NA | TRBV18 | TGTGCCAGCTCACCTGGGGCCCTCTACGAGCAGTACTTC | CASSPGALYEQYF
TRBJ2-3 | NA | once | TRBV5-5 | TGTGCCAGCAGCTTCAGGGGTCGGAACACAGATACGCAGTATTTT | CASSFRGRNTDTQYF
TRBJ1-1 | TRBD1 | NA | TRBV5-1 | TGCGCCAGCAGCCCGGACAGGGGTAGCACTGAAGCTTTCTTT | CASSPDRGSTEAFF
TRBJ1-2 | NA | NA | TRBV27 | TGTGCCAGCACCCCTTACTCAGGGGCGGCTGGCTACACCTTC | CASTPYSGAAGYTF
TRBJ2-3 | NA | NA | TRBV25-1 | TGTGCCAGCAGTGAATACAGTCCGGGACCCAAGGGAGATACGCAGTATTTT | CASSEYSPGPKGDTQYF
TRBJ2-4 | NA | NA | TRBV30 | TGTGCCTGGAGGAGCATGCAGGGCCTAGCCAAAAACATTCAGTACTTC | CAWRSMQGLAKNIQYF